These 17 T cell receptor beta chains were sequenced from one sample in a study of T cell repertoires in cytomegalovirus infection (dated by TCRdb to about 2019). Antigens for these TCRs are unknown. Reading the label with the study, this specimen's treatment or condition is: in vitro stimulation with specific CMV peptide epitopes to enrich CMV-specific T cells. The instrument given in TCRdb is Illumina HiSeq 1500. Using fastp trimming at Q25 and MiXCR clonotype assembly, TCRdb reanalyzed the public sequencing data and kept in-frame beta chains. Identical CDR3 proteins give one entry, which carries the most common genes and DNA. For this sample the table gives about 900,000 distinct CDR3 sequences, of which around a third were detected only once. The ten largest clonotypes hold roughly 13% of the sample. The sample here was cultured CD8+ T cells from PBMCs, taken from culture after CMV antigen stimulation. These receptors all stem from a human donor in good health (CMV status not recorded). Some clones in this sample may be carry-over from other donors' samples.

This clonotype has at least ten counts. The chain is built from TRBV7-6 and TRBJ2-7, with TRBD2 as a possible D gene (6 bases). The CDR3 loop spans 17 amino acids. Per the germline V gene, CDR1 is SGHVS and CDR2 is FNYEAQ. V gave up 6 bases and J gave up 0 bases, with 21 bases separating them. The CDR3 region has the DNA TGTGCCAGCAGTAAAGGGACGCCGGGACTGTACTCCTACGAGCAGTACTTC. Encoded protein: CASSKGTPGLYSYEQYF.

This clonotype was counted only a few times. This chain links TRBV14 with TRBJ2-7; D is ambiguous. The V and J ends lost 1 base and 4 bases respectively, with 5 bases between them. The CDR3 is 12 residues long. CDR1 is SGHDN, CDR2 FVKESK, per germline. CDR3 DNA: TGTGCCAGCAGCCAAGTGGTATACGAGCAGTACTTC. This sequence encodes CASSQVVYEQYF.

About this clonotype itself: A much bigger clone sits one base away, suggesting this may be a read error. The chain uses TRBV12-3 or TRBV12-4 and TRBJ2-7; D perhaps matches TRBD1 (5 bases). Trimming took off 5 bases at V and 6 bases at J, with 14 bases between the two ends. The CDR3 runs to 13 residues. The CDR3 sequence: CASSPTTVCEQYV. CDR3 nucleotide sequence: TGTGCCAGCAGTCCGACGACAGTCTGCGAGCAGTACGTC.

The chain recombines TRBV7-2 with TRBJ2-1; 7 bases match TRBD2. Germline CDR1 reads SGHTA; CDR2 reads FQGNSA. The V gene end was trimmed by 1 base and the J gene end by 7 bases; junction bases not matched to a gene: 7. The CDR3 runs to 15 residues. CDR3 in amino acids: CASSLEGLGWNEQFF. In DNA, the CDR3 is TGTGCCAGCAGCTTAGAAGGACTAGGGTGGAATGAGCAGTTCTTC.

This clonotype was seen only a few times. The J gene is TRBJ1-1, the V gene TRBV7-2; tentative D call: TRBD1 (5 bases). This CDR3 contains 13 residues. Trimming left V 1 base short and J 7 bases short, with 10 bases between. The germline gives CDR1 SGHTA, CDR2 FQGNSA. In DNA, the CDR3 is TGTGCCAGCAGCTTAGGGTGGAGGGGTGAAGCTTTCTTT. This gives the protein CASSLGWRGEAFF.

This chain links TRBV27 with TRBJ2-1; D perhaps matches TRBD1 (5 bases). Germline V gene data show CDR1 as MNHEY and CDR2 as SMNVEV (reference sequence). Between the trimmed V and J ends, which lost 3 bases and 10 bases, there was a span of 13 bases. CDR3 length: 13 amino acids. CDR3 sequence reads: CASSLGPSGEQFF. The CDR3 DNA follows: TGTGCCAGCAGTTTGGGGCCCTCCGGGGAGCAGTTCTTC.

The chain couples TRBV15 to TRBJ2-5; 7 bases map to TRBD2. CDR3 length equals 15 residues. V shed 0 bases and J 1 base; nucleotides not matched to a gene: 2. The germline V gene has CDR1 LNHNV and CDR2 YYDKDF (reference sequence). The CDR3 DNA reads TGTGCCACCAGCAGAGAGCCGGGGGGCCAAGAGACCCAGTACTTC. This encodes CATSREPGGQETQYF. Looking up the rest from reference TRBV15 and TRBJ2-5 gives the full variable domain: DAMVIQNPRYQVTQFGKPVTLSCSQTLNHNVMYWYQQKSSQAPKLLFHYYDKDFNNEADTPDNFQSRRPNTSFCFLDIRSPGLGDTAMYLCATSREPGGQETQYFGPGTRLLVL.

V usage is TRBV12-3 or TRBV12-4 and J usage is TRBJ2-1; perhaps TRBD1 as D (6 bases). The V end lost 6 bases, the J end lost 0 bases, and 18 bases lay between the germline ends. The CDR3 covers 17 residues. In DNA, the CDR3 is TGTGCCAGCAGATACAGCGTCAGGGGAAGCTCCTACAATGAGCAGTTCTTC. Translated: CASRYSVRGSSYNEQFF.

This clonotype has a count of ten or more. V gene TRBV7-4 combines with J gene TRBJ2-3; 11 nucleotides match TRBD2. Germline V CDR1 and CDR2: SGHVT, SQSDAQ. This CDR3 has 17 residues. Trimming took 4 bases from V and 4 from J; bases not matched to a gene: 10. The DNA of the CDR3 is TGTGCCAGCAGCTGGCGTAGCGGGGGGGCCTGGGCAGATACGCAGTATTTT. It yields the protein CASSWRSGGAWADTQYF.

This chain uses TRBV25-1 with TRBJ2-7; perhaps TRBD2 as D (6 bases). Between the trimmed V and J ends, which lost 6 bases and 0 bases, there was a span of 15 bases. The CDR3 loop spans 15 amino acids. Germline assignment: CDR1 MGHDK and CDR2 SYGVNS. The CDR3 region has the DNA TGTGCCAGCAGGGGGAGGAATTACCCCTCCTACGAGCAGTACTTC. Translation: CASRGRNYPSYEQYF.

The chain employs TRBV29-1 and TRBJ2-3; 8 bases are a match to TRBD1. The CDR3 spans 14 residues. After removal of 7 bases from V and 2 bases from J, the junction contained 8 bases not matched to a gene. From germline, CDR1 is SQVTM and CDR2 ANQGSEA. The CDR3 reads CSAPDRDHTDTQYF. Here the CDR3 DNA reads TGCAGCGCTCCGGACAGGGACCACACAGATACGCAGTATTTT.

Only one count was recorded for this clonotype. This chain links TRBV13 with TRBJ2-6; D not resolved. This CDR3 is built from 19 residues. Germline CDR1 and CDR2: PRHDT and FYEKMQ (reference sequence). The V end lost 0 bases, the J end lost 0 bases, and 15 bases lay between the germline ends. The CDR3 here is CASSLGLIGFRSGANVLTF. CDR3 nucleotide sequence: TGTGCCAGCAGCTTAGGCCTGATAGGGTTCCGCTCTGGGGCCAACGTCCTGACTTTC.

The gene calls are TRBV27 and TRBJ1-2, with TRBD1 identical over 7 bases. V was pared by 5 bases and J by 8 bases, with 11 bases of the junction left unmatched. The germline CDR1 and CDR2 sequences are MNHEY and SMNVEV (reference sequence). The CDR3 sequence is 14 residues long. This CDR3 is CASSPSGGSGGYTF. In DNA form, the CDR3 reads TGTGCCAGCAGTCCCTCAGGGGGTTCGGGAGGCTACACCTTC.

This rearrangement joins TRBV6-5 to TRBJ1-1, with D uncertain. V gave up 1 base and J gave up 1 base, with 13 bases separating them. There are 16 residues in the CDR3. Germline lookup yields CDR1 MNHEY and CDR2 SVGAGI. The CDR3 protein is CASSYFPLGPNTEAFF. The CDR3 bases are TGTGCCAGCAGTTACTTTCCGCTCGGACCGAACACTGAAGCTTTCTTT.

J is TRBJ2-7 and V is TRBV12-3 or TRBV12-4, with D uncertain. Trimming removed 7 bases from V and 0 bases from J, with 10 bases in between. CDR3 length: 13 residues. The CDR3, as DNA: TGTGCCAGCAATGACGGTAGCTCCTACGAGCAGTACTTC. As protein: CASNDGSSYEQYF.

Turning to this clonotype: A clone one base away is much larger, so this may be a read error. The CDR3 end shows no conserved phenylalanine or tryptophan, and so a read error is likely. The rearrangement links TRBV7-2 to TRBJ2-3; 7 bases line up with TRBD2. V shed 1 base and J 2 bases; nucleotides not matched to a gene: 9. The germline V gene encodes CDR1 SGHTA and CDR2 FQGNSA. This CDR3 has 17 amino acids. The CDR3 DNA is TGTGCCAGCAGCTTAGACGGGGGGACTAACCCCACAGATACGCAGTATTCT. It encodes CASSLDGGTNPTDTQYS.

This sequence joins TRBV11-1 and TRBJ2-1; weak D call: TRBD2 (5 bases). V was trimmed by 8 bases and J by 10 bases, leaving 18 bases between them. The CDR3 runs to 13 residues. Germline CDR1 reads SGHAT; CDR2 reads FQDESV (reference sequence). The CDR3 loop is CASEKTTLSEQFF. CDR3 DNA: TGTGCCAGCGAAAAGACTACCTTGTCGGAGCAGTTCTTC.